A single T cell receptor (beta chain) is shown here with its context. What it binds is unknown. The data stem from a study of OX40 agonist ivuxolimab in advanced cancers. Study details: Ivuxolimab, an agonistic anti-OX40 (CD134) antibody, was given to patients. Three patients responded partially, comprising one with hepatocellular carcinoma and two with cutaneous melanoma. The group had a mean age of around 60 years, ranged from roughly 23 to 79, and was roughly 80% male.

This CDR3 is 16 amino acids long. Germline V gene sequence: CDR1 SEHNR, CDR2 FQNEAQ (reference sequence). V dropped 7 bases and J dropped 0 bases, with 18 bases sitting between them. Broader study findings: Among the lowest levels of clonal expansion were found in partial responders at 0.1-3.0 mg/kg.

Sequencing was performed with immunoSEQ multiplex PCR; in TCRdb, only in-frame clones are kept and a portion is missing. The sample yields about 66,000 clones, 80% to 85% seen once. The clonotype comes from an adult with an advanced solid tumor such as melanoma, head and neck, liver or kidney cancer. This chain links TRBV7-9 with TRBJ2-5, with D unclear. The sequences come from CD4+ or CD8+ T cells sorted from blood, collected in a trial of the OX40 agonist ivuxolimab. CDR3: CASTSPRPTHQETQYF. The CDR3 DNA reads TGTGCCAGCACCTCCCCCCGGCCGACTCACCAAGAGACCCAGTACTTC.